These T cell receptor beta chains were read from a single sample in a study of T-cell memory formation after mild COVID-19. From the 5' RACE reads, TCRdb called clonotypes with MiXCR, one entry per CDR3 protein. This repertoire shows about 390,000 distinct CDR3 sequences, 15% to 20% found once; its top ten account for around a fifth. What was sequenced was PBMCs or a T cell subset sorted from them (not recorded which). These receptors originate from a man aged 18 to 35 who had mild COVID-19 (a few samples of this study predate the infection). Cell type and time point are not known. The CDR3 runs from the conserved cysteine through the conserved F or W. Each record gives: J gene, D gene, clone size, V gene, CDR3 DNA, CDR3 protein. The D gene is left open where the match is weak. Size is stated for part of the rows, as once, few or many counts, or as a class when the clone is expanded.

J gene: TRBJ2-3
D gene: .
clone size: .
V gene: TRBV3-1
CDR3 DNA: TGTGCCAGCAGCGCCCGGGATGCAGATACGCAGTATTTT
CDR3 protein: CASSARDADTQYF

J gene: TRBJ2-5
D gene: .
clone size: few
V gene: TRBV2
CDR3 DNA: TGTGCCAGCACTGGGTTCCAAGAGACCCAGTACTTC
CDR3 protein: CASTGFQETQYF

J gene: TRBJ2-5
D gene: TRBD2
clone size: .
V gene: TRBV9
CDR3 DNA: TGTGCCAGCAGCGTAGATTCTAGCGGGGGACTTAAAGAGACCCAGTACTTC
CDR3 protein: CASSVDSSGGLKETQYF

J gene: TRBJ2-7
D gene: .
clone size: few
V gene: TRBV27
CDR3 DNA: TGTGCCAGCAGTTTAACCCGCAGCTCCTCCTACGAGCAGTACTTC
CDR3 protein: CASSLTRSSSYEQYF

J gene: TRBJ2-5
D gene: .
clone size: .
V gene: TRBV5-5
CDR3 DNA: TGTGCCAGCAGCTTGGGGGTGCGGGGAGCACAAGAGACCCAGTACTTC
CDR3 protein: CASSLGVRGAQETQYF

J gene: TRBJ2-7
D gene: TRBD2
clone size: few
V gene: TRBV29-1
CDR3 DNA: TGCAGCGTGGTACTAGCGGGCACCTACGAGCAGTACTTC
CDR3 protein: CSVVLAGTYEQYF

J gene: TRBJ1-6
D gene: .
clone size: .
V gene: TRBV5-6
CDR3 DNA: TGTGCCAGCAGCTTGGATCTTCGCCGGGTCTCAAGGCCCTCACCCCTCCACTTT
CDR3 protein: CASSLDLRRVSRPSPLHF

J gene: TRBJ1-1
D gene: .
clone size: .
V gene: TRBV20-1
CDR3 DNA: TGCAGTGCTACCCGAGAGGGGACTGAAGCTTTCTTT
CDR3 protein: CSATREGTEAFF

J gene: TRBJ2-7
D gene: TRBD1
clone size: .
V gene: TRBV19
CDR3 DNA: TGTGCCAGTACCCAGGGACAGGGGGATTACGAGCAGTACTTC
CDR3 protein: CASTQGQGDYEQYF

J gene: TRBJ1-2
D gene: .
clone size: .
V gene: TRBV20-1
CDR3 DNA: TGCAGTGCTTCCGCTCTTGGGCGAGATGGCTACACCTTC
CDR3 protein: CSASALGRDGYTF

J gene: TRBJ2-7
D gene: .
clone size: few
V gene: TRBV5-1
CDR3 DNA: TGCGCCAGCAGCCTCGGGACGGCCAGCTCCTACGAGCAGTACTTC
CDR3 protein: CASSLGTASSYEQYF

J gene: TRBJ1-1
D gene: .
clone size: .
V gene: TRBV6-5
CDR3 DNA: TGTGCCAGCAGTAAGGGGTTCACGGCTGAAGCTTTCTTT
CDR3 protein: CASSKGFTAEAFF

J gene: TRBJ1-6
D gene: TRBD1
clone size: few
V gene: TRBV7-2
CDR3 DNA: TGTGCCAGCAGCTATGACGACAGGGGTCCCCTCCACTTT
CDR3 protein: CASSYDDRGPLHF

J gene: TRBJ1-6
D gene: TRBD1
clone size: few
V gene: TRBV5-1
CDR3 DNA: TGCGCCAGCAGCATGGGACAGGGAGGGTCACCCCTCCACTTT
CDR3 protein: CASSMGQGGSPLHF

J gene: TRBJ2-7
D gene: .
clone size: .
V gene: TRBV6-1
CDR3 DNA: TGTGCCAGCACAGCAACGGGTTCATCCTACGAGCAGTACTTC
CDR3 protein: CASTATGSSYEQYF

J gene: TRBJ2-7
D gene: .
clone size: .
V gene: TRBV12-3/TRBV12-4
CDR3 DNA: TGTGCCAGCAGTCCTACCACAGGGCACTACGAGCAGTACTTC
CDR3 protein: CASSPTTGHYEQYF

J gene: TRBJ1-1
D gene: TRBD1
clone size: .
V gene: TRBV18
CDR3 DNA: TGTGCCAGCTCACCACCCTTACAGGGGCCTAACACTGAAGCTTTCTTT
CDR3 protein: CASSPPLQGPNTEAFF

J gene: TRBJ2-2
D gene: .
clone size: .
V gene: TRBV20-1
CDR3 DNA: TGCAGTGCTAGAGCCGGGACCGGGGAGCTGTTTTTT
CDR3 protein: CSARAGTGELFF

J gene: TRBJ2-1
D gene: TRBD1
clone size: once
V gene: TRBV11-3
CDR3 DNA: TGTGCCAGCAGCCCTACCCGACAGGGGGAACATGAGCAGTTCTTC
CDR3 protein: CASSPTRQGEHEQFF

J gene: TRBJ2-6
D gene: TRBD1
clone size: .
V gene: TRBV7-9
CDR3 DNA: TGTGCCAGCAGCTCCCCCGGTGGAGACAGGGGGCTCTCTGGGGCCAACGTCCTGACTTTC
CDR3 protein: CASSSPGGDRGLSGANVLTF

J gene: TRBJ2-1
D gene: TRBD2
clone size: .
V gene: TRBV5-1
CDR3 DNA: TGCGCCAGCAGCTCGGGACTAGCGGTTGGGAATGAGCAGTTCTTC
CDR3 protein: CASSSGLAVGNEQFF

J gene: TRBJ1-5
D gene: .
clone size: few
V gene: TRBV4-1
CDR3 DNA: TGCGCCAGCAGCCAAGATGGAACACCGACTCAGCCCCAGCATTTT
CDR3 protein: CASSQDGTPTQPQHF

J gene: TRBJ1-3
D gene: TRBD1
clone size: .
V gene: TRBV10-3
CDR3 DNA: TGTGCCATCAGTCCGGGACAGGCCTCTGGAAACACCATATATTTT
CDR3 protein: CAISPGQASGNTIYF

J gene: TRBJ2-7
D gene: TRBD1
clone size: many
V gene: TRBV10-3
CDR3 DNA: TGTGCCATCAACCCGGGACAGGGGTACTACGAGCAGTACTTC
CDR3 protein: CAINPGQGYYEQYF

J gene: TRBJ2-4
D gene: .
clone size: many
V gene: TRBV9
CDR3 DNA: TGTGCCAGCAGCGTGGAAGGTTTGGGGGACACGAGAAAAAACATTCAGTACTTC
CDR3 protein: CASSVEGLGDTRKNIQYF

J gene: TRBJ1-4
D gene: TRBD1
clone size: .
V gene: TRBV29-1
CDR3 DNA: TGCAGCGGGACAGGTTCAACTAATGAAAAACTGTTTTTT
CDR3 protein: CSGTGSTNEKLFF

J gene: TRBJ2-7
D gene: .
clone size: .
V gene: TRBV9
CDR3 DNA: TGTGCCAGCAGCGTTAACCGGGACGGCTCCTACGAGCAGTACTTC
CDR3 protein: CASSVNRDGSYEQYF

J gene: TRBJ1-2
D gene: .
clone size: few
V gene: TRBV5-1
CDR3 DNA: TGCGCCAGCAGCTTGGCCGCGACAGCCCTTAACTATGGCTACACCTTC
CDR3 protein: CASSLAATALNYGYTF

J gene: TRBJ2-7
D gene: .
clone size: .
V gene: TRBV25-1
CDR3 DNA: TGTGCCAGCAGTGAATGGGTAGGGGAGAGGTACGAGCAGTACTTC
CDR3 protein: CASSEWVGERYEQYF

J gene: TRBJ1-2
D gene: TRBD1
clone size: few
V gene: TRBV27
CDR3 DNA: TGTGCCAGCAGTTCAGTCACAGGGGGGGACTATGGCTACACCTTC
CDR3 protein: CASSSVTGGDYGYTF

J gene: TRBJ1-2
D gene: TRBD1
clone size: .
V gene: TRBV7-8
CDR3 DNA: TGTGCCAGCAGCTTAGACAGGGGGGATGGCTACACCTTC
CDR3 protein: CASSLDRGDGYTF

J gene: TRBJ1-2
D gene: .
clone size: many
V gene: TRBV7-2
CDR3 DNA: TGTGCCAGCAGCTTAGTCGGGGGAGACTATGGCTACACCTTC
CDR3 protein: CASSLVGGDYGYTF

J gene: TRBJ1-5
D gene: .
clone size: .
V gene: TRBV6-6
CDR3 DNA: TGTGCCAGCAGTCGCCCTCGTGACAGAGGGTATAGCAATCAGCCCCAGCATTTT
CDR3 protein: CASSRPRDRGYSNQPQHF

J gene: TRBJ2-1
D gene: TRBD2
clone size: few
V gene: TRBV4-3
CDR3 DNA: TGCGCCAGCAGCCAAGATCCTGTAGCGCAGCGGGGGGTTGAGCAGTTCTTC
CDR3 protein: CASSQDPVAQRGVEQFF

J gene: TRBJ1-2
D gene: .
clone size: .
V gene: TRBV14
CDR3 DNA: TGTGCCAGCAGCTGGGCGTCCTATGGCTACACCTTC
CDR3 protein: CASSWASYGYTF

J gene: TRBJ2-3
D gene: TRBD2
clone size: many
V gene: TRBV25-1
CDR3 DNA: TGTGCCAGCAGTGCGGGGGGAGCAGATACGCAGTATTTT
CDR3 protein: CASSAGGADTQYF

J gene: TRBJ2-2
D gene: .
clone size: .
V gene: TRBV3-1
CDR3 DNA: TGTGCCAGCAGCCAAGAAGGAAAAACCGGGGAGCTGTTTTTT
CDR3 protein: CASSQEGKTGELFF

J gene: TRBJ1-1
D gene: .
clone size: .
V gene: TRBV5-1
CDR3 DNA: TGCGCCAGCAGCTCGGACGGTCAGGACACTGAAGCTTTCTTT
CDR3 protein: CASSSDGQDTEAFF

J gene: TRBJ2-2
D gene: TRBD1
clone size: .
V gene: TRBV25-1
CDR3 DNA: TGTGCCAGCCAGGGGGCGTACGGGGAGCTGTTTTTT
CDR3 protein: CASQGAYGELFF

J gene: TRBJ2-7
D gene: TRBD1
clone size: once
V gene: TRBV29-1
CDR3 DNA: TGCAGCGTAGGACAGGGACCCCAGGAGCAGTACTTC
CDR3 protein: CSVGQGPQEQYF

J gene: TRBJ2-5
D gene: TRBD1
clone size: many
V gene: TRBV18
CDR3 DNA: TGTGCCAGCTCGAGGACAGGTGAAGAGACCCAGTACTTC
CDR3 protein: CASSRTGEETQYF

J gene: TRBJ2-3
D gene: .
clone size: few
V gene: TRBV7-9
CDR3 DNA: TGTGCCAGCAAGAGGGGGTCGACAGATACGCAGTATTTT
CDR3 protein: CASKRGSTDTQYF

J gene: TRBJ1-2
D gene: .
clone size: .
V gene: TRBV12-3/TRBV12-4
CDR3 DNA: TGTGCCAGCAATTTCCAGGGAGGCGGCTACACCTTC
CDR3 protein: CASNFQGGGYTF

J gene: TRBJ2-1
D gene: .
clone size: .
V gene: TRBV10-1
CDR3 DNA: TGCGCCAGCAGTGAGAGGGGAGGATACAATGAGCAGTTCTTC
CDR3 protein: CASSERGGYNEQFF

J gene: TRBJ2-7
D gene: .
clone size: few
V gene: TRBV20-1
CDR3 DNA: TGCAGTGCTCGACAAGCCTACGAGCAGTACTTC
CDR3 protein: CSARQAYEQYF

J gene: TRBJ2-3
D gene: .
clone size: .
V gene: TRBV27
CDR3 DNA: TGTGCCAGCAGTCTCGTTCGGGCAGGGACAGATACGCAGTATTTT
CDR3 protein: CASSLVRAGTDTQYF

J gene: TRBJ2-3
D gene: .
clone size: .
V gene: TRBV5-6
CDR3 DNA: TGTGCCAGCAGCCATGCTAGTGGCACAGATACGCAGTATTTT
CDR3 protein: CASSHASGTDTQYF

J gene: TRBJ1-1
D gene: TRBD1
clone size: few
V gene: TRBV5-1
CDR3 DNA: TGCGCCAGCAGCAGGGACAGGCTTCGGGCTTTCTTT
CDR3 protein: CASSRDRLRAFF

J gene: TRBJ2-2
D gene: TRBD1
clone size: few
V gene: TRBV6-2/TRBV6-3
CDR3 DNA: TGTGCCAGCAGTTCAAGGACAGGGAGTTATGACACCGGGGAGCTGTTTTTT
CDR3 protein: CASSSRTGSYDTGELFF